A single T cell receptor beta chain is shown here with its context. The target antigen is unknown. This CDR3 contains 15 residues. Per germline, CDR1 SGHDT and CDR2 YYEEEE. Germline trimming cut 7 bases from V and 9 bases from J; bases unmatched to any gene: 15. The sample is drawn from a study of T-cell memory formation after mild COVID-19. For the study at large: TCR clusters were mostly confined to one donor each. Study-level points and caveats: From day 15 to 85, contracting clones were balanced between CD4 and CD8, whereas later expanders leaned toward CD4+.

Constant-segment-primed 5'RACE gave TCR alpha and TCR beta cDNA libraries with sample barcodes and UMIs. TCRdb reprocessed the 5' RACE reads with MiXCR, giving one entry per CDR3 protein. The repertoire holds 150,000 to 200,000 distinct CDR3 sequences, with 14% as singletons. The source of this sequence is an adult woman who had mild COVID-19 (a few samples of this study predate the infection). Cell type and time point are not known. The rearrangement links TRBV5-6 to TRBJ2-1; 8 nucleotides match TRBD2. The sample was PBMCs or a T cell subset sorted from them (not recorded which). This CDR3 is CASRSTGTRVGEQFF. As DNA, the CDR3 is TGTGCCAGCCGATCAACCGGGACTAGAGTGGGTGAGCAGTTCTTC.